This T cell receptor beta chain was identified in a study of blood T cells in healthy people across ages. Alongside a J-beta primer mix, a sample-barcoded 5' primer served in a second PCR lasting roughly 6 to 11 cycles. Each CDR3 protein gets one entry after TCRdb re-called the 5' RACE reads with MiXCR. Among 1.5 million to 2 million distinct CDR3 sequences listed, 39% were seen once. CDR3 size: 16 residues. V lost 0 bases to trimming and J lost 4 bases, with 16 bases between them. The germline CDR1 and CDR2 sequences are DFQATT and SNEGSKA (reference sequence). Sequencing was performed on blood. The V and J genes are TRBV20-1 and TRBJ2-1; D ambiguous. The source of this sequence is a human donor in good health. This chain's CDR3 is CSARDLKPNFYNEQFF. The CDR3 DNA follows: TGCAGTGCTAGAGATTTGAAACCGAATTTTTACAATGAGCAGTTCTTC.